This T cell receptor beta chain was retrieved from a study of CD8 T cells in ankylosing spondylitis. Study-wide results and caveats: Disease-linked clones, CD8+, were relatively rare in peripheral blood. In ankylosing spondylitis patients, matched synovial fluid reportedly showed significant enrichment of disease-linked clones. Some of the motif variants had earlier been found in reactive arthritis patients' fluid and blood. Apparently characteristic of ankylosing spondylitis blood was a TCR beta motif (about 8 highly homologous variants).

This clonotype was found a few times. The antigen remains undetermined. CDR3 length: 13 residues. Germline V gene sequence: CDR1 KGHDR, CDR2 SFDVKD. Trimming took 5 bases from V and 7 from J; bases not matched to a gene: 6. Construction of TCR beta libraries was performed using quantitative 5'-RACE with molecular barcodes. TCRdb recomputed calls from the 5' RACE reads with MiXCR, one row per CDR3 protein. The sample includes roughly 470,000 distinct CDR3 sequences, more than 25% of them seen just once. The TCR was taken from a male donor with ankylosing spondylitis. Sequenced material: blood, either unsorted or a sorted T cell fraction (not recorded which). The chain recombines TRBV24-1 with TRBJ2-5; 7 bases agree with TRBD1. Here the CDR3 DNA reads TGTGCCACCAGTGTCGGGACAGTTCGGACCCAGTACTTC. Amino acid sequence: CATSVGTVRTQYF.